This T cell receptor (beta chain) was identified during a study of CD8 T cells in ankylosing spondylitis. Study conclusions and caveats: Clones tied to disease were said to be significantly enriched in matched ankylosing spondylitis synovial fluid. Disease-associated clones were CD8+ and fairly uncommon in peripheral blood. Blood from ankylosing spondylitis patients appeared to carry a characteristic roughly 8-variant TCR beta motif. In reactive arthritis synovial fluid and blood, some motif variants had been reported before.

Note on this clonotype: Its specificity is unknown.

5'-RACE, quantitative and with molecular barcodes, yielded the TCR beta libraries. Each CDR3 protein is one row after TCRdb ran MiXCR on the 5' RACE reads. There are some 840,000 distinct CDR3 sequences in the sample; 10% to 15% occur only once, and approximately 0.51% lies in the top ten. Looked up from germline, CDR1 is LGHDT and CDR2 is YNNKEL (reference sequence). This CDR3 is built from 14 residues. V lost 2 bases to trimming and J lost 5 bases; unmatched junction nucleotides: 5. This TCR derives from a male donor with ankylosing spondylitis. Sequencing was done on a sample of blood, either unsorted or a sorted T cell fraction (not recorded which). V is TRBV3-1 and J is TRBJ1-1, with 7 positions matching TRBD1. Here the CDR3 DNA reads TGTGCCAGCAGCCAAAGGGGGCACGGGACTGAAGCTTTCTTT. Translated: CASSQRGHGTEAFF.